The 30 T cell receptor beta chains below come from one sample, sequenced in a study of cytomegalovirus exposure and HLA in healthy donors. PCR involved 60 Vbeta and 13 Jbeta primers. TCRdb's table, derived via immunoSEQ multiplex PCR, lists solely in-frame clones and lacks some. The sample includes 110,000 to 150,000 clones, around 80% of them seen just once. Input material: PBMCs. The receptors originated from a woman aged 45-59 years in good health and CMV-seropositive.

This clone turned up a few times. CDR3 in amino acids: CASSTNSGLYEQYF. In nucleotides, the CDR3 is TGTGCCAGCAGCACAAATAGCGGGCTGTACGAGCAGTACTTC. V and J are TRBV7-2 and TRBJ2-7; 7 bases agree with TRBD2. Germline V gene data show CDR1 as SGHTA and CDR2 as FQGNSA. The J segment lost 4 bases and the V segment lost 5 bases, leaving 8 bases of the junction unmatched. The CDR3 sequence is 14 residues long.

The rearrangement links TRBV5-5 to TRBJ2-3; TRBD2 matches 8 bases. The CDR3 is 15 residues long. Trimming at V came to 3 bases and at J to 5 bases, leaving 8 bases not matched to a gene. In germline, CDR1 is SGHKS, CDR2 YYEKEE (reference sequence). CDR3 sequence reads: CASSYLAGLEDTQYF. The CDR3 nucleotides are TGTGCCAGCAGCTACTTAGCGGGGCTAGAAGATACGCAGTATTTT.

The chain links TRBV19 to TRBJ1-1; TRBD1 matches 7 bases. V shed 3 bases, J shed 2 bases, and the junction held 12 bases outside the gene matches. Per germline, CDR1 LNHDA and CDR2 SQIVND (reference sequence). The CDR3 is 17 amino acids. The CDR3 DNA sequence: TGTGCCAGTAGTATCCCGGACAGGCAGGTTGTAAACACTGAAGCTTTCTTT. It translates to CASSIPDRQVVNTEAFF.

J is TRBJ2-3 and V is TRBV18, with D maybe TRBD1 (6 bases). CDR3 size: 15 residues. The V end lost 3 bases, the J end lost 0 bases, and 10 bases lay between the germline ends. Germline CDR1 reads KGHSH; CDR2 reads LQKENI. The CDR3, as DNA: TGTGCCAGCTCACCCGTAACAGGGAGCACAGATACGCAGTATTTT. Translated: CASSPVTGSTDTQYF.

The CDR3 spells CASSPGTGRTEAFF. CDR3 bases: TGTGCCAGCAGCCCCGGGACAGGGAGGACTGAAGCTTTCTTT. The chain couples TRBV7-3 to TRBJ1-1; 9 nucleotides line up with TRBD1. The CDR3 has 14 residues. In germline, CDR1 is SGHTA, CDR2 FQGTGA. After removal of 5 bases from V and 5 bases from J, the junction contained 6 bases not matched to a gene.

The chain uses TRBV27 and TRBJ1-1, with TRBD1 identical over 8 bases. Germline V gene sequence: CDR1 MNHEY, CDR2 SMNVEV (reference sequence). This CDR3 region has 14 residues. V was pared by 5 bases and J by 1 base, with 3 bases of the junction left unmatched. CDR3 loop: CASSPGTGNTEAFF. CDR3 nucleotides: TGTGCCAGCAGTCCAGGGACAGGGAACACTGAAGCTTTCTTT.

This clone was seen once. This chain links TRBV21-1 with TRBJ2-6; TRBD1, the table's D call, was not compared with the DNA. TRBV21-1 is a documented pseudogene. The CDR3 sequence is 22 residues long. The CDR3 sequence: CASSKALPIENRADSGANVLTF. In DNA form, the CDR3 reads TGTGCCAGCAGCAAAGCGCTACCGATTGAAAACAGGGCAGACTCTGGGGCCAACGTCCTGACTTTC.

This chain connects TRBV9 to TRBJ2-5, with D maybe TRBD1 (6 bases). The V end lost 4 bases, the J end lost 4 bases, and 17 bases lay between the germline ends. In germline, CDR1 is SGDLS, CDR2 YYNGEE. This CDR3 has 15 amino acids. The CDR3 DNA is TGTGCCAGCAGCCCCGGACAGCTTACAACAGAGACCCAGTACTTC. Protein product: CASSPGQLTTETQYF.

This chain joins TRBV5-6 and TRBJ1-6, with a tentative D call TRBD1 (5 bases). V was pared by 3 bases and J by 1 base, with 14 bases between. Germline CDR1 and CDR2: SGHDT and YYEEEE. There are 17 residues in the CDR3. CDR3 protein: CASSSYPRGSYNSPLHF. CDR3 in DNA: TGTGCCAGCAGCTCGTACCCCCGGGGGTCCTATAATTCACCCCTCCACTTT.

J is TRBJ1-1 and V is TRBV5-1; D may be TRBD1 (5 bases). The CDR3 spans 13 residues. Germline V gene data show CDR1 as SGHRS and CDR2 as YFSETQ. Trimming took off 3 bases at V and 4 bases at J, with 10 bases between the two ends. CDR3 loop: CASSSQGSTEAFF. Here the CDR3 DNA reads TGCGCCAGCAGCTCGCAGGGAAGCACTGAAGCTTTCTTT.

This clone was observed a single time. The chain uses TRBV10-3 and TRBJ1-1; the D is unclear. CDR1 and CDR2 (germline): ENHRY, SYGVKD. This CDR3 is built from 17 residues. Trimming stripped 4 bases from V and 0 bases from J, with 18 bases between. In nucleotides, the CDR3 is TGTGCCATCAGTGTTAAGGGAGCGTTAACCATGAACACTGAAGCTTTCTTT. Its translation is CAISVKGALTMNTEAFF.

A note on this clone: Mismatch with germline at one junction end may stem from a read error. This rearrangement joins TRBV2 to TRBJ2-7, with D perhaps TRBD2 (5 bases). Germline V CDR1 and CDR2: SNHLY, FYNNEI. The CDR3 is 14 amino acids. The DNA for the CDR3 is TGTGCCAGCAGTCCAATACACCGGGATTCCTCTCGGAGCTTC. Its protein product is CASSPIHRDSSRSF. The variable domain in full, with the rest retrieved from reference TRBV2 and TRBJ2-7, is EPEVTQTPSHQVTQMGQEVILRCVPISNHLYFYWYRQILGQKVEFLVSFYNNEISEKSEIFDDQFSVERPDGSNFTLKIRSTKLEDSAMYFCASSPIHRDSSRSFGPGTRLTVT.

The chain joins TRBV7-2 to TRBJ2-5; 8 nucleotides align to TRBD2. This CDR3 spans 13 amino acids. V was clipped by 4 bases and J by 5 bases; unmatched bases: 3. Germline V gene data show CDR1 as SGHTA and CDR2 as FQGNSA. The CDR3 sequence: CASSSSGGETQYF. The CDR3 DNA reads TGTGCCAGCAGCTCCAGCGGGGGTGAGACCCAGTACTTC.

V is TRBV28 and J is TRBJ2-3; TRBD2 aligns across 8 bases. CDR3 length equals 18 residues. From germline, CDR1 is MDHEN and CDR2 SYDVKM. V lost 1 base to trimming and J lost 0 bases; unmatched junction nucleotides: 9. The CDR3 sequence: CASSLSPGLGSSTDTQYF. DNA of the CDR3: TGTGCCAGCAGTTTATCACCGGGACTAGGATCTAGCACAGATACGCAGTATTTT.

CDR3 sequence reads: CASSAQGSGDQPQHF. CDR3 coding DNA: TGTGCCAGCAGCGCCCAGGGTTCGGGGGATCAGCCCCAGCATTTT. V is TRBV9 and J is TRBJ1-5; tentative D call: TRBD1 (5 bases). This CDR3 is built from 15 residues. In germline, CDR1 is SGDLS, CDR2 YYNGEE. The germline V and J ends were trimmed by 3 bases and 5 bases, with 15 bases remaining between them.

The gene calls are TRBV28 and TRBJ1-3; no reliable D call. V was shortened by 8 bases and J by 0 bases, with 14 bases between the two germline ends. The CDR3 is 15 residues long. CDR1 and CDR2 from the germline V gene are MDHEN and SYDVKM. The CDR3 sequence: CASYAGRSSGNTIYF. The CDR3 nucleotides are TGTGCCAGCTACGCCGGTAGGAGCTCTGGAAACACCATATATTTT.

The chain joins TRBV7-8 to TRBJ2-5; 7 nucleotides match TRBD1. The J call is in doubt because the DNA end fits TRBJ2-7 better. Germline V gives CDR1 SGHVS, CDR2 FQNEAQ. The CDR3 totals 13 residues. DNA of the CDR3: TGTGCCAGCAGGGGACAGCCCAGCTACGAGCAGTACTTC. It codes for CASRGQPSYEQYF.

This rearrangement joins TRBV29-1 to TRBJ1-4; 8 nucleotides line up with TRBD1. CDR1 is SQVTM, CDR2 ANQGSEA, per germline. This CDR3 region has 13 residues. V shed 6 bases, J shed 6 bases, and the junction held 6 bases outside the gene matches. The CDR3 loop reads CSVQQGVDEKLFF. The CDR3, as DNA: TGCAGCGTCCAACAGGGGGTGGATGAAAAACTGTTTTTT.

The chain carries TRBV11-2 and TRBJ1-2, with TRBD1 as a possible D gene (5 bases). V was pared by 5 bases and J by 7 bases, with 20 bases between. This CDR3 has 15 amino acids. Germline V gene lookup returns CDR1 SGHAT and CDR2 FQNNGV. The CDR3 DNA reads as TGTGCCAGCAGCCTAAATCTGGAGGGGCAGGCTGGCTACACCTTC. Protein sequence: CASSLNLEGQAGYTF.

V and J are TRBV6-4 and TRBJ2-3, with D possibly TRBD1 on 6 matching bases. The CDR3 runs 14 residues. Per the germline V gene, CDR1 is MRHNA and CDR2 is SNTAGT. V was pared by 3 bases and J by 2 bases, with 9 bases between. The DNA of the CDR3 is TGTGCCAGCAGTGAGGACAGAGCCACAGATACGCAGTATTTT. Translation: CASSEDRATDTQYF.

CDR3 sequence (DNA): TGTGCCAGCACCTCCCAGGGGAGTACGCAGTATTTT. Encoded protein: CASTSQGSTQYF. V usage is TRBV6-5 and J usage is TRBJ2-3; TRBD1 might be the D (6 bases). Trimming took 7 bases from V and 8 from J, leaving 13 bases between them. The germline V gene encodes CDR1 MNHEY and CDR2 SVGAGI. This CDR3 contains 12 residues.

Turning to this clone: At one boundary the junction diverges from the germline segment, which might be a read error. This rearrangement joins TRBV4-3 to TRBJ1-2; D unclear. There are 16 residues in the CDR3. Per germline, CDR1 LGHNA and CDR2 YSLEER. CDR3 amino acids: CAGSQHPTESSYGYTF. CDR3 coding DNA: TGCGCCGGCAGCCAGCACCCTACAGAATCCTCCTATGGCTACACCTTC.

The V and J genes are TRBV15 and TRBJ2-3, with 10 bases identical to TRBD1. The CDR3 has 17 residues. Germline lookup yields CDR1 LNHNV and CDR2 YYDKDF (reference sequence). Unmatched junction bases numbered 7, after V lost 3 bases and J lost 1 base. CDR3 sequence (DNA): TGTGCCACCAGCAGCCCGACAGGGGGCCGCGGCACAGATACGCAGTATTTT. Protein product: CATSSPTGGRGTDTQYF.

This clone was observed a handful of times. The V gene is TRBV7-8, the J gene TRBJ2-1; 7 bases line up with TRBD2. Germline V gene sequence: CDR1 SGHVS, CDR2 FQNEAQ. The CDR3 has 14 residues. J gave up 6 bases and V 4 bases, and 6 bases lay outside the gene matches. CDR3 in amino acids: CASSSQLASNEQFF. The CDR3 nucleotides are TGTGCCAGCAGCTCCCAACTAGCGTCCAATGAGCAGTTCTTC.

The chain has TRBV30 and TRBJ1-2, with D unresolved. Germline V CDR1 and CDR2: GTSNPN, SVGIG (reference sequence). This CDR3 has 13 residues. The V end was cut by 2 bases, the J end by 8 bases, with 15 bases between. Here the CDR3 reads CAWSREGYGGYTF. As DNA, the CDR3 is TGTGCCTGGAGTAGGGAGGGCTATGGGGGCTACACCTTC.

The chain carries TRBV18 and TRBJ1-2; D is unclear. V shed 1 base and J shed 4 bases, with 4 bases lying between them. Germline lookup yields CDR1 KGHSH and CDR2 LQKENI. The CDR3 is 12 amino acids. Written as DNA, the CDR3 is TGTGCCAGCTCACCACAGCCCTATGGCTACACCTTC. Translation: CASSPQPYGYTF.

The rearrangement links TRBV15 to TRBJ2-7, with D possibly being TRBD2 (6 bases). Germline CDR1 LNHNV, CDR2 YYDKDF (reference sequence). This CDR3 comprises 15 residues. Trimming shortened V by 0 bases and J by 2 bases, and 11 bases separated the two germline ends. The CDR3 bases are TGTGCCACCAGCAGAGATGTCGGAGGGCCCTACGAGCAGTACTTC. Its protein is CATSRDVGGPYEQYF.

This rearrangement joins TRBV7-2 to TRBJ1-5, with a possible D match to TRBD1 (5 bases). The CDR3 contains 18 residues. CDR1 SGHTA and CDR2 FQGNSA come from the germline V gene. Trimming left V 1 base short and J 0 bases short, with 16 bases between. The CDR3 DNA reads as TGTGCCAGCAGCTTAGTCCCACACAAGGGGAATAGCAATCAGCCCCAGCATTTT. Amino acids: CASSLVPHKGNSNQPQHF.

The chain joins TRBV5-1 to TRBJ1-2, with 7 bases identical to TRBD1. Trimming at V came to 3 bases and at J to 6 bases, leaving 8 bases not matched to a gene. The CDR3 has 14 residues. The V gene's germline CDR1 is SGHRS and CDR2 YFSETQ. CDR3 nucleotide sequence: TGCGCCAGCAGCTCCTCACAGGGGTTCAATGGCTACACCTTC. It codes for CASSSSQGFNGYTF.

The chain's CDR3 is CASSWDRSNQPQHF. As DNA, the CDR3 is TGCGCCAGCAGCTGGGACAGAAGCAATCAGCCCCAGCATTTT. This chain joins TRBV5-1 and TRBJ1-5; 7 bases are shared with TRBD1. V gave up 3 bases and J gave up 1 base; unmatched junction bases: 1. CDR1 is SGHRS, CDR2 YFSETQ, per germline. The CDR3 is 14 amino acids.